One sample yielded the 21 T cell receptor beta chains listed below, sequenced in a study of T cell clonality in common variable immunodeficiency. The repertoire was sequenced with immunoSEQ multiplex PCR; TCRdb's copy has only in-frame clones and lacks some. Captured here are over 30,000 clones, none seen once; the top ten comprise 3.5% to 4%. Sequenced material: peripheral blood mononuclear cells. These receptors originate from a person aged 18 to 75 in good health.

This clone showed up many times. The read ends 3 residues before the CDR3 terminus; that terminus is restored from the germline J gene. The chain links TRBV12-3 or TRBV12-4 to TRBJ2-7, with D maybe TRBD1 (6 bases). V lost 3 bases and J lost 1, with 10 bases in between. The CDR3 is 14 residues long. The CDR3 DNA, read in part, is TGTGCCAGCAGTTTGACAGGCTATTCCTACGAG. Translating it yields CASSLTGYSYE. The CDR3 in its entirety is CASSLTGYSYEQYF.

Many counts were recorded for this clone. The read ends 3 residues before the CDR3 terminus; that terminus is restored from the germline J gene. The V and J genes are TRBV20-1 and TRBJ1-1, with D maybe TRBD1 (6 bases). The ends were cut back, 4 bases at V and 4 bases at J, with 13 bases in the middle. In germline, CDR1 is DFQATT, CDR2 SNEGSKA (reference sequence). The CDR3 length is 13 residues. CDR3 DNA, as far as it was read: TGCAGTGCTACTTCCCCAGGGGCCACTGAA. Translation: CSATSPGATE. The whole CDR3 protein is CSATSPGATEAFF.

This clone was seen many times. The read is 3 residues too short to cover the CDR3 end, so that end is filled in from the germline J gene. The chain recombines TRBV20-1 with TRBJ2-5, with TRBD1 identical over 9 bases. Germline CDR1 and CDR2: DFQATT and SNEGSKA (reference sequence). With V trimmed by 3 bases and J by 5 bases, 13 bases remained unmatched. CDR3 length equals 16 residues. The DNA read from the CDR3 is TGCAGTGCTAGTAGTGGGTCGGGACAGGGAACGGAGACC. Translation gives CSASSGSGQGTET. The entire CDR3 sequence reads CSASSGSGQGTETQYF.

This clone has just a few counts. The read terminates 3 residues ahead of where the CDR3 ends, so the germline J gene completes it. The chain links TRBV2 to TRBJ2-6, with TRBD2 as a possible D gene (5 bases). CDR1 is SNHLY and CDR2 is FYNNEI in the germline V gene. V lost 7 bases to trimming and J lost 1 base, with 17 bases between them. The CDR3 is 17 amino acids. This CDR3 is CASIPGFQSSGANVLTF. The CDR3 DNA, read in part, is TGTGCCAGCATTCCGGGGTTCCAATCTTCTGGGGCCAACGTC.

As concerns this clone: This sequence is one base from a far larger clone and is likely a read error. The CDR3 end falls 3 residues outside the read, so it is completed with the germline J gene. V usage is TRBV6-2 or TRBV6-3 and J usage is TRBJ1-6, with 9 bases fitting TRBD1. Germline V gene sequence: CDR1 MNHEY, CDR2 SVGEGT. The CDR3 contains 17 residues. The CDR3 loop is CASTYAPGQGIGSPLHF. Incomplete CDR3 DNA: TGTGCCAGCACTTACGCGCCTGGACAGGGGATAGGATCACCC.

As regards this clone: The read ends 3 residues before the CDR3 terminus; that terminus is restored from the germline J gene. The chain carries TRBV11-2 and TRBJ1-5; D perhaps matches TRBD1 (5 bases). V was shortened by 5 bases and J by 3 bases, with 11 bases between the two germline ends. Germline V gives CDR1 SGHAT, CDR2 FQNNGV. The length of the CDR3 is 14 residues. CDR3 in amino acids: CASSGGGLNQPQHF. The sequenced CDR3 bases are TGTGCCAGCAGCGGGGGGGGTCTCAATCAGCCC. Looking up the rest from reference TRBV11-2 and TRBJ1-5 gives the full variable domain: EAGVAQSPRYKIIEKRQSVAFWCNPISGHATLYWYQQILGQGPKLLIQFQNNGVVDDSQLPKDRFSAERLKGVDSTLKIQPAKLEDSAVYLCASSGGGLNQPQHFGDGTRLSIL.

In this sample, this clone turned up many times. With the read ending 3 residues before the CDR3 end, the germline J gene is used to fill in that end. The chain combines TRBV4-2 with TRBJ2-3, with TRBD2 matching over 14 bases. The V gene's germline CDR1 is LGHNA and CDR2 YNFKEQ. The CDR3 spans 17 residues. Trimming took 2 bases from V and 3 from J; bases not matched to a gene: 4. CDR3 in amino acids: CASSQQTSGGVTDTQYF. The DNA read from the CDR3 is TGTGCCAGCAGCCAACAGACTAGCGGGGGGGTGACAGATACG.

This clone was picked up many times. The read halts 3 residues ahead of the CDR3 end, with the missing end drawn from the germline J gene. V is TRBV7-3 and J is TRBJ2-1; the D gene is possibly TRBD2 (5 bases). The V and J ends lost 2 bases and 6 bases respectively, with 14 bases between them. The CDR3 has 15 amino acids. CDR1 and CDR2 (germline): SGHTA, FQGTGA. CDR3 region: CASSLGVSAGNEQFF. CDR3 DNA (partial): TGTGCCAGCAGCTTAGGTGTATCCGCGGGCAATGAG.

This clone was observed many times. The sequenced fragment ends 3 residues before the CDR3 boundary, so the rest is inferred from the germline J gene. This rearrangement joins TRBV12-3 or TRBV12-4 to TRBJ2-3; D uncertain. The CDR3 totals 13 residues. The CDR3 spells CASSLVAKETQYF. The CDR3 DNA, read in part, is TGTGCCAGCAGCTTGGTAGCCAAAGAGACG.

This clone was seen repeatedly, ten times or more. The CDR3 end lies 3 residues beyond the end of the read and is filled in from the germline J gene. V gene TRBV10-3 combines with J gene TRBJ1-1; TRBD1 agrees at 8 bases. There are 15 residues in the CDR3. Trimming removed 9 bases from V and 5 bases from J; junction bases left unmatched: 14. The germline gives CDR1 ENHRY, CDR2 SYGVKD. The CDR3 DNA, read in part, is TGTGCCATAGGGACAGGTCCCACCGGTGGGACTGAA. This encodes CAIGTGPTGGTE. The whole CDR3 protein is CAIGTGPTGGTEAFF.

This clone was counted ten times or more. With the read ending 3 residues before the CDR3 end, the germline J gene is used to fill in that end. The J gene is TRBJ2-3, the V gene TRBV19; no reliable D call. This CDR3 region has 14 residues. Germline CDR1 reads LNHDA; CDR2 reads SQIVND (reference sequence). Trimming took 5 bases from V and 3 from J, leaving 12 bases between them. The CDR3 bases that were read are TGTGCCAGTAGTTCCCAGTACCTTACAGATACG. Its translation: CASSSQYLTDT. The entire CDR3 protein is CASSSQYLTDTQYF.

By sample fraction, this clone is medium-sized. Partial CDR3 DNA: TGCAGTGCTAGAGTTCCTTATTTAGCCAAAAACATT. Its translation: CSARVPYLAKNI. The entire CDR3 reads CSARVPYLAKNIQYF. The gene calls are TRBV20-1 and TRBJ2-4; D remains unclear. The observed sequence ends 3 residues before the CDR3 terminus, with the missing tail filled in from the germline J gene. The CDR3 contains 15 residues. V lost 1 base, J lost 0 bases, and 10 bases lay in between. Germline V gene lookup returns CDR1 DFQATT and CDR2 SNEGSKA (reference sequence).

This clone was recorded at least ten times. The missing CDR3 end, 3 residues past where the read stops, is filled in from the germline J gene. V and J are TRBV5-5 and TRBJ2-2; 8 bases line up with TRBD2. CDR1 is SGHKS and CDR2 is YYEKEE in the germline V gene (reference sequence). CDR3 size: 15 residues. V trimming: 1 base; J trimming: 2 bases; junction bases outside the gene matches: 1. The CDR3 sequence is CASSLLAGNTGELFF. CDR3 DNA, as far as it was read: TGTGCCAGCAGCTTGCTAGCGGGCAACACCGGGGAG.

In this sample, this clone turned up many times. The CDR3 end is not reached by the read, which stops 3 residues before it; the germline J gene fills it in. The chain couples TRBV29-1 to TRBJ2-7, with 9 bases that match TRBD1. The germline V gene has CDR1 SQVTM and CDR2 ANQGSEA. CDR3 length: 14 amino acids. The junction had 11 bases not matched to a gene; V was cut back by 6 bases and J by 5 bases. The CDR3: CSVPGQGIGDEQYF. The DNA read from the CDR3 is TGCAGCGTCCCGGGACAGGGAATCGGGGACGAG.

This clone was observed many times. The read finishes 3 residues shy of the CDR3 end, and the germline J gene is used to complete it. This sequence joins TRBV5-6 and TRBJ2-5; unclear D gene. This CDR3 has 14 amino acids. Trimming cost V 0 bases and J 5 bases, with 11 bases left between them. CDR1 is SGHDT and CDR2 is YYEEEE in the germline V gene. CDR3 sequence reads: CASSLGAIRETQYF. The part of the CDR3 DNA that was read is TGTGCCAGCAGCTTGGGGGCCATTAGGGAGACC.

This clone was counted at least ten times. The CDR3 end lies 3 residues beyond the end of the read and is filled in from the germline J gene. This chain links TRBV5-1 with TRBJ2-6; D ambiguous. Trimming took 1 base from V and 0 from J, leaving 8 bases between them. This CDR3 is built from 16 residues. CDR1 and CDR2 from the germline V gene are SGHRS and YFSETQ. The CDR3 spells CASSLTYDSGANVLTF. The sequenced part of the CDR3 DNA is TGCGCCAGCAGCTTGACATACGACTCTGGGGCCAACGTC.

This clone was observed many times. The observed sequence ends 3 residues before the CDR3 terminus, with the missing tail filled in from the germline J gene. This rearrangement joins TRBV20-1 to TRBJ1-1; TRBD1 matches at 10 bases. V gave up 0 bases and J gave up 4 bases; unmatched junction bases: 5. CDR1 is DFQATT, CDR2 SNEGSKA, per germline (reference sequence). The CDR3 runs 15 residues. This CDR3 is CSARDWDRGGTEAFF. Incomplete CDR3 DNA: TGCAGTGCTAGAGATTGGGACAGGGGTGGCACTGAA.

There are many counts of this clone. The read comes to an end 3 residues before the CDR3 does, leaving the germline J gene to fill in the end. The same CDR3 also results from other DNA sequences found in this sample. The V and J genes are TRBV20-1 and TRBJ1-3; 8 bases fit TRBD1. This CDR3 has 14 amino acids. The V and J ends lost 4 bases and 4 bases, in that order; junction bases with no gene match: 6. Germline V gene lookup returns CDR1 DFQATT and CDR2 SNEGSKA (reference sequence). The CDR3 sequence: CSAIDRGAGNTIYF. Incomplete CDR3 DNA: TGCAGTGCTATAGACAGGGGCGCCGGAAACACC.

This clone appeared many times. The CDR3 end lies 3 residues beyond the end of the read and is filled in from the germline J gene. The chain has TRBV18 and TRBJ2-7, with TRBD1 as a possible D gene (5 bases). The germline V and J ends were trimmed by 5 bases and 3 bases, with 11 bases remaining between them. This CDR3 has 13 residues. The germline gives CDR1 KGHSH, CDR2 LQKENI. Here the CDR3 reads CASSSARGYEQYF. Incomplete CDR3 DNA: TGTGCCAGCTCATCCGCAAGGGGCTACGAG.

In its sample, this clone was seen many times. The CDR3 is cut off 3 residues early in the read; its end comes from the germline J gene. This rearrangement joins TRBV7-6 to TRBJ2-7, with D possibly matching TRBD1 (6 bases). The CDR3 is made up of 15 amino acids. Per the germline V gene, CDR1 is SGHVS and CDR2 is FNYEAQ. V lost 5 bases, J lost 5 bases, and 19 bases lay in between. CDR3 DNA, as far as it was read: TGTGCCAGCAGCCCCCCCTACACAGGGAATCACGAG. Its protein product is CASSPPYTGNHE. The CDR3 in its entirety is CASSPPYTGNHEQYF.

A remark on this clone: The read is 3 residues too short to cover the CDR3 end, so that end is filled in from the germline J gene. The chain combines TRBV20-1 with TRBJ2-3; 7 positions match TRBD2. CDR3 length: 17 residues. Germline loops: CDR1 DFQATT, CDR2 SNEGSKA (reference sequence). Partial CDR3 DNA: TGCACCATCCCTCCCCCGCCGGCTAGCGGCAACCAAGAGACG. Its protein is CTIPPPPASGNQET. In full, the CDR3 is CTIPPPPASGNQETQYF.